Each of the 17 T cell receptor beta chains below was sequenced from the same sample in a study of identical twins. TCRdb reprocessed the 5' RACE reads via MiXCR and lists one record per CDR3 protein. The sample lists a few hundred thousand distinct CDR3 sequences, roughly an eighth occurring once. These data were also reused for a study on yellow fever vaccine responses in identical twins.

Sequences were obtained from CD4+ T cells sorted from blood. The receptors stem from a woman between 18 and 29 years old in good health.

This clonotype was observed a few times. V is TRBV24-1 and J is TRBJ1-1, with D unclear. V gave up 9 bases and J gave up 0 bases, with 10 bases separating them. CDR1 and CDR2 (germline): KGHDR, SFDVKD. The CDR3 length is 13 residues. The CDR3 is CATSDGMNTEAFF. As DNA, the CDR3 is TGTGCCACCTCTGACGGGATGAACACTGAAGCTTTCTTT.

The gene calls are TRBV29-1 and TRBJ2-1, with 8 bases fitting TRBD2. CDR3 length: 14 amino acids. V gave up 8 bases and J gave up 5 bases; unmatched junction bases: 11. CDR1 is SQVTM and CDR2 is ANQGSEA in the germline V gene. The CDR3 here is CSLYSGTRNNEQFF. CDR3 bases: TGCAGCCTCTATTCCGGGACTAGGAACAATGAGCAGTTCTTC.

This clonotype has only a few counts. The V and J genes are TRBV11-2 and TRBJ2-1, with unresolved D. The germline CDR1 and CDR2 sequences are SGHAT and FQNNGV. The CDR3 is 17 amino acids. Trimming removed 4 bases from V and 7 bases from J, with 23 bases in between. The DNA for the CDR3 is TGTGCCAGCAGCTCCATCACCCCGGCGAAGGTTTCTAATGAGCAGTTCTTC. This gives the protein CASSSITPAKVSNEQFF.

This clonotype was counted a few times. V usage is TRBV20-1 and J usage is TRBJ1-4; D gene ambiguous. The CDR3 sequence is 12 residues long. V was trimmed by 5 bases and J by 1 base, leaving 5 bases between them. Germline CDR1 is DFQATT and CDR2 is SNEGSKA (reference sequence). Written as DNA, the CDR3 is TGCAGTGCTTGGGAAACTAATGAAAAACTGTTTTTT. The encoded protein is CSAWETNEKLFF.

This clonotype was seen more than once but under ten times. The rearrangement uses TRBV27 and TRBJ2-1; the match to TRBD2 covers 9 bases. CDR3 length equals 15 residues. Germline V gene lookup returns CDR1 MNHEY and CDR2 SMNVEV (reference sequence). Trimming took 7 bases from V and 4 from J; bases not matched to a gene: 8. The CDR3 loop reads CASNPIAGDYNEQFF. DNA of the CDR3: TGTGCCAGCAACCCCATAGCGGGAGATTACAATGAGCAGTTCTTC.

DNA of the CDR3: TGTGCCACCAGCAGAGATAGTCGGGGCGAGCAGTACTTC. It codes for CATSRDSRGEQYF. The V gene is TRBV15, the J gene TRBJ2-7; D is possibly TRBD2 (5 bases). Per germline, CDR1 LNHNV and CDR2 YYDKDF (reference sequence). Deletions cut 0 bases from V and 6 bases from J, with 9 bases between. There are 13 residues in the CDR3.

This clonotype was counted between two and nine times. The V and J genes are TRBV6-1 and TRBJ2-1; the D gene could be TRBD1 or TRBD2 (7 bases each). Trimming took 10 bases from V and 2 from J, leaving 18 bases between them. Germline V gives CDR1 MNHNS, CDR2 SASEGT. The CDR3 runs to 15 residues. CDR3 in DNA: TGTGCCACAACCAGGGGGGGTAGGGCCTACAATGAGCAGTTCTTC. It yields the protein CATTRGGRAYNEQFF.

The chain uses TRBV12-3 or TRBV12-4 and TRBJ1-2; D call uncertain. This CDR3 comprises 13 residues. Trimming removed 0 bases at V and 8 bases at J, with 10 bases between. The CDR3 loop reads CASSLAGFSGYTF. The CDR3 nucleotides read TGTGCCAGCAGTTTAGCGGGGTTCAGCGGCTACACCTTC.

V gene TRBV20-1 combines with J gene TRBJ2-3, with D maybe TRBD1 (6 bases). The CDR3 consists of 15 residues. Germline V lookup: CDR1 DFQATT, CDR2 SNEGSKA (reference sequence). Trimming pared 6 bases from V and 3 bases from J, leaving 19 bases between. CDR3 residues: CSAVLHGGITDTQYF. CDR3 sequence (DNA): TGCAGTGCCGTTCTTCATGGGGGCATAACAGATACGCAGTATTTT.

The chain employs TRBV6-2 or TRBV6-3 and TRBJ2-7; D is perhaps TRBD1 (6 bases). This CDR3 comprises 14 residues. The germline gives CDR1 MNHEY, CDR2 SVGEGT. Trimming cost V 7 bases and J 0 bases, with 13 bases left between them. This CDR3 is CASITPGHSYEQYF. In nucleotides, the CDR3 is TGTGCCAGCATCACTCCGGGACACTCCTACGAGCAGTACTTC.

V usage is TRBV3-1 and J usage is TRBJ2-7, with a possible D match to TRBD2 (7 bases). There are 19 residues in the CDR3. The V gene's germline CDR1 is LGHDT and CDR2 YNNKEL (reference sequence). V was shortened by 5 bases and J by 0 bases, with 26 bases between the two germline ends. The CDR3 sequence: CASSDSYRTEGGSSYEQYF. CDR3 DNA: TGTGCCAGCAGCGACTCGTACCGTACGGAGGGGGGGAGCTCCTACGAGCAGTACTTC.

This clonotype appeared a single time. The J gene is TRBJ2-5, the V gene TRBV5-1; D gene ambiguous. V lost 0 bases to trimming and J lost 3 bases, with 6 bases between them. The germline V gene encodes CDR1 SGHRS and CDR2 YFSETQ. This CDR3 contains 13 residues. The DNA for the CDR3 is TGCGCCAGCAGCTTGGATCATAAAGAGACCCAGTACTTC. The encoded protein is CASSLDHKETQYF.

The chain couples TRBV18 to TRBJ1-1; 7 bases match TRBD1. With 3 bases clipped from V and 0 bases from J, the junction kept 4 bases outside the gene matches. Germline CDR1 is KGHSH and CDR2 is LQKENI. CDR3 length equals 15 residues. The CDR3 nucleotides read TGTGCCAGCTCACCTTTACAGGGGCTGAACACTGAAGCTTTCTTT. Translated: CASSPLQGLNTEAFF.

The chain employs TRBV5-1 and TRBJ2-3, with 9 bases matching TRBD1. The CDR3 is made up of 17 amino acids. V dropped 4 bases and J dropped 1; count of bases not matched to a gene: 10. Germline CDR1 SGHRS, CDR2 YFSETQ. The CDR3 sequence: CASSRGTGTPGTDTQYF. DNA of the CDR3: TGCGCCAGCAGCAGGGGGACAGGGACTCCCGGCACAGATACGCAGTATTTT.

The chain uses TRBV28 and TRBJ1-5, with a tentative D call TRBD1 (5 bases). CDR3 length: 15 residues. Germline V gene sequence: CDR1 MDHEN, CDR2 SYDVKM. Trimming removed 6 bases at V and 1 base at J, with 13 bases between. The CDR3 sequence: CASSLRGRSNQPQHF. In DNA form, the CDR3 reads TGTGCCAGCAGCTTAAGGGGCAGGAGCAATCAGCCCCAGCATTTT.

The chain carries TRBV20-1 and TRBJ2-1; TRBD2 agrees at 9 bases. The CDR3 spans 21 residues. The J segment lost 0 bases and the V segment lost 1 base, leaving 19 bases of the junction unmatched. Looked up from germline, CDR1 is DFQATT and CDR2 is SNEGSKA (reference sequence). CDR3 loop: CSARVAASRAGGKSSYNEQFF. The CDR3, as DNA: TGCAGTGCTAGAGTAGCCGCGAGTAGAGCGGGAGGTAAGAGCTCCTACAATGAGCAGTTCTTC.

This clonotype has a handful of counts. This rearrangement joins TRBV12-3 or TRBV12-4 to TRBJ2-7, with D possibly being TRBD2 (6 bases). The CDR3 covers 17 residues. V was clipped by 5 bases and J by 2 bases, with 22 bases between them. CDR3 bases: TGTGCCAGCAGTCGGTCCGGGAGAGCGGGCCTACCCTACGAGCAGTACTTC. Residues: CASSRSGRAGLPYEQYF.